This T cell receptor (beta chain) was sequenced during a study of T cell responses to AZD1222 COVID-19 vaccine (dated by TCRdb to about 2021). As for the study more broadly: A total of roughly 240 trial participants underwent TCR sequencing, of whom 207 received two doses of AZD1222 and about 25 received two doses of the MenACWY control vaccine. Trial participants were enrolled by age into 18-55, 56-69 and 70-plus year subgroups, with about 150, 27 and 61 TCR-sequenced participants respectively. The paper as a whole reports these results and caveats: No day 14 peak-response samples were available, so repertoires were characterized only after the peak T cell response. Spike-specific TCR breadth and depth rose significantly after two AZD1222 doses compared with day 0 and with MenACWY recipients. Participants were mostly white British and included more females than males, and it was suggested by the authors that clonal diversity may have been underestimated. Conclusions about previously exposed vaccinees were limited because only a handful of AZD1222 recipients were SARS-CoV-2 seropositive at baseline. Vaccine-associated CD4 TCRs spanned the whole spike protein, with dominant responses in regions 160-218 and 743-854. In the small 56-69-year group, the increase in depth fell short of significance, most likely because of low power. Nearly half of unique spike-specific TCRs reportedly recognized epitopes outside regions mutated in the B.1.351 and B.1.1.7 variants.

Between the V and J ends, shortened by 1 base and 5 bases respectively, the junction contains 11 bases. The CDR3 starts with the cysteine, ends with the phenylalanine, and has 14 residues. The kept DNA is CDR3 alone, 42 bases in frame from the first base. CDR1 and CDR2, looked up from the germline V gene (reference sequence), are LGHDT and YNNKEL. The CDR3 regions of human TCRbeta chains were analyzed by immunosequencing. The paper's processing steps were these. Repertoire TCRs were matched against a reference library of SARS-CoV-2-specific TCRs generated with the MIRA antigen-specificity platform. Breadth meant the fraction of unique TCRs that were SARS-CoV-2-associated, whereas depth meant the fraction of total T cells that were SARS-CoV-2-associated. Each spike-specific TCR was assigned to its reactive spike region and to a CD4 or CD8 class using the MIRA data. Log10-transformed breadth and depth values were compared by one-way ANOVA with Sidak's multiple comparisons tests. TCRdb took this table from immuneACCESS and kept in-frame rearrangements with V and J called. Such tables lack part of the clones; where checked against another copy, unresolved V genes explain under half of the gap, and the rest is unexplained. Clone size and V and J calls were adopted from that table, with D and trimming inferred from the DNA. The sample profile shows about 150,000 clones; 88% of them were found once. 5.4% of the sample lies in the top ten.

The time point label, read with the paper, signifies: about 28 days (+/-7) after the second vaccine dose. The meaning of the sample's treatment or condition label: meningococcal conjugate vaccine given as trial control. Vaccinee samples were obtained from the UK trials COV001 and COV002, which included a single-blind randomized controlled phase 2/3 trial of AZD1222 (ChAdOx1 nCoV-19) in healthy adults. For TCRbeta chain sequencing, PBMC samples from trial participants were taken at day 0 and at day 28 after the second dose. This clone showed up just once. What antigen it recognizes has not been identified. One base away there is no much larger clone; base qualities are not given.

The sample here was peripheral blood, taken 28 days after the second dose of the MenACWY control vaccine. The V gene is TRBV3-1 (or the pseudogene TRBV3-2) and the J gene is TRBJ1-2, with no D gene named confidently. The receptor was isolated from an adult who received the MenACWY meningococcal vaccine as a control. The CDR3 reads as follows: CASSQGVGFYGYTF. The nucleotide sequence reads TGTGCCAGCAGCCAAGGAGTCGGCTTTTATGGCTACACCTTC.